These 22 T cell receptor beta chains were sequenced from one sample in a study of blood T cell repertoires in COVID-19. Profiling relied on immunoSEQ multiplex PCR, and the TCRdb table lists in-frame clones only, not all of them. The sample shows 190,000 or so clones, about 81% of them seen only once. Sequencing was done on a sample of peripheral blood. The receptors stem from a woman aged 80 or over with COVID-19, enrolled during active disease.

This clone was seen once. The CDR3 DNA sequence: TGTGCCAGTAGACCTGGAGGGGTCTCTGGAAACACCATATATTTT. It translates to CASRPGGVSGNTIYF. The chain is built from TRBV19 and TRBJ1-3; the D gene is possibly TRBD1 (5 bases). Germline values: CDR1 LNHDA, CDR2 SQIVND (reference sequence). The CDR3 consists of 15 residues. Trimming cost V 6 bases and J 0 bases, with 12 bases left between them. The whole variable domain, filled in from reference TRBV19 and TRBJ1-3, reads DGGITQSPKYLFRKEGQNVTLSCEQNLNHDAMYWYRQDPGQGLRLIYYSQIVNDFQKGDIAEGYSVSREKKESFPLTVTSAQKNPTAFYLCASRPGGVSGNTIYFGEGSWLTVV.

This clone was seen only once. V is TRBV18 and J is TRBJ2-5; 7 nucleotides match TRBD1. J gave up 1 base and V 5 bases, and 4 bases lay outside the gene matches. The germline gives CDR1 KGHSH, CDR2 LQKENI. CDR3 size: 14 residues. In DNA form, the CDR3 reads TGTGCCAGCTCAAGTGGGACAGTCCAAGAGACCCAGTACTTC. It encodes CASSSGTVQETQYF.

The chain combines TRBV7-2 with TRBJ2-2; the D gene is possibly TRBD2 (6 bases). Germline-derived CDR1 and CDR2 are SGHTA and FQGNSA. With 6 bases removed from V and 2 bases from J, the gap between germline ends came to 13 bases. This CDR3 region has 15 residues. The DNA of the CDR3 is TGTGCCAGCAGAACCGGGACTGTCAACACCGGGGAGCTGTTTTTT. Protein product: CASRTGTVNTGELFF.

This chain uses TRBV23-1 with TRBJ1-1; 9 positions agree with TRBD1. TRBV23-1 is an ORF, and what it does is uncertain. The CDR3 consists of 14 residues. V dropped 6 bases and J dropped 7; count of bases not matched to a gene: 9. The CDR3 coding sequence is TGCGCCAGCAGGGCACCGGGACAGGGCGGTGAAGCTTTCTTT. The encoded protein is CASRAPGQGGEAFF.

The rearrangement joins TRBV2 to TRBJ2-2, with 11 bases matching TRBD2. The CDR3 runs 15 residues. Germline assignment: CDR1 SNHLY and CDR2 FYNNEI. The V gene end was trimmed by 5 bases and the J gene end by 7 bases; junction bases not matched to a gene: 6. CDR3 sequence reads: CASSISGGAGGELFF. The CDR3 bases are TGTGCCAGCAGTATTAGCGGGGGGGCCGGCGGGGAGCTGTTTTTT.

The chain links TRBV28 to TRBJ2-2, with 7 bases fitting TRBD2. Germline V gene sequence: CDR1 MDHEN, CDR2 SYDVKM. The CDR3 consists of 15 residues. The V and J ends lost 2 bases and 6 bases, in that order; junction bases with no gene match: 6. The CDR3 coding sequence is TGTGCCAGCAGTTTAGCGGGAGAGACGTCCGGGGAGCTGTTTTTT. Amino acids: CASSLAGETSGELFF.

J is TRBJ2-3 and V is TRBV19, with D perhaps TRBD2 (5 bases). V lost 4 bases and J 2 bases, leaving 13 bases between the germline ends. CDR3 length: 15 residues. The germline V gene has CDR1 LNHDA and CDR2 SQIVND (reference sequence). The CDR3 coding sequence is TGTGCCAGTAGTAGGGAGACGGGTTTCACAGATACGCAGTATTTT. Translating gives CASSRETGFTDTQYF.

The genes are TRBV5-4 and TRBJ1-2, with TRBD1 matching over 7 bases. The trim removed 0 bases at V and 8 bases at J, leaving 1 base unmatched. The germline V gene has CDR1 SGHNT and CDR2 YYREEE (reference sequence). The CDR3 is 12 amino acids. CDR3 DNA sequence: TGTGCCAGCAGCTTGGACAGGGGCGGCTACACCTTC. Translating gives CASSLDRGGYTF. The whole variable domain, filled in from reference TRBV5-4 and TRBJ1-2, reads ETGVTQSPTHLIKTRGQQVTLRCSSQSGHNTVSWYQQALGQGPQFIFQYYREEENGRGNFPPRFSGLQFPNYSSELNVNALELDDSALYLCASSLDRGGYTFGSGTRLTVV.

The chain carries TRBV7-6 and TRBJ2-5; 14 nucleotides match TRBD2. The CDR3 is made up of 18 amino acids. The germline gives CDR1 SGHVS, CDR2 FNYEAQ. Trimming took 4 bases from V and 3 from J; bases not matched to a gene: 10. In DNA, the CDR3 is TGTGCCAGCAGCTGGACTAGCGGGGGGCGGGCCCTTGAAGAGACCCAGTACTTC. Translation: CASSWTSGGRALEETQYF.

The gene calls are TRBV5-1 and TRBJ1-1, with D possibly being TRBD1 (5 bases). V shed 4 bases and J shed 2 bases, with 12 bases lying between them. Germline CDR1 and CDR2: SGHRS and YFSETQ. This CDR3 has 14 residues. The CDR3 loop is CASSVGTGNTEAFF. In DNA, the CDR3 is TGCGCCAGCAGCGTGGGGACGGGAAACACTGAAGCTTTCTTT. Full variable domain (missing parts from reference TRBV5-1 and TRBJ1-1): KAGVTQTPRYLIKTRGQQVTLSCSPISGHRSVSWYQQTPGQGLQFLFEYFSETQRNKGNFPGRFSGRQFSNSRSEMNVSTLELGDSALYLCASSVGTGNTEAFFGQGTRLTVV.

V gene TRBV7-2 combines with J gene TRBJ2-2, with TRBD2 as a possible D gene (5 bases). Germline-derived CDR1 and CDR2 are SGHTA and FQGNSA. CDR3 length: 16 amino acids. V lost 5 bases and J lost 5, with 18 bases in between. The CDR3 nucleotides read TGTGCCAGCAGCAAAGTGGTGGGAGACCTGACCGGGGAGCTGTTTTTT. This sequence encodes CASSKVVGDLTGELFF.

CDR3 DNA: TGTGCCAGCAGCCAGACAGGGTTGGGAGAGACCCAGTACTTC. This encodes CASSQTGLGETQYF. The chain links TRBV6-5 to TRBJ2-5; 7 nucleotides align to TRBD1. With V trimmed by 6 bases and J by 4 bases, 8 bases remained unmatched. Germline CDR1 and CDR2: MNHEY and SVGAGI. The CDR3 runs 14 residues.

V gene TRBV15 combines with J gene TRBJ2-3; 10 nucleotides line up with TRBD2. The germline V gene encodes CDR1 LNHNV and CDR2 YYDKDF (reference sequence). Trimming removed 2 bases from V and 0 bases from J; junction bases left unmatched: 5. The length of the CDR3 is 17 residues. In nucleotides, the CDR3 is TGTGCCACCAGCAGAAACATAGCGGGGGGTAGCACAGATACGCAGTATTTT. Protein: CATSRNIAGGSTDTQYF.

This chain uses TRBV11-2 with TRBJ2-7; 7 nucleotides line up with TRBD2. Per germline, CDR1 SGHAT and CDR2 FQNNGV. The CDR3 is made up of 15 amino acids. V trimming: 1 base; J trimming: 0 bases; junction bases outside the gene matches: 3. Here the CDR3 DNA reads TGTGCCAGCAGCTTAGGGACGGGGGGCTCCTACGAGCAGTACTTC. Translation gives CASSLGTGGSYEQYF.

The V call is TRBV24-1, the J call TRBJ2-1; D remains ambiguous. V lost 3 bases and J lost 4, with 18 bases in between. CDR1 is KGHDR, CDR2 SFDVKD, per germline. The CDR3 is 17 residues long. In DNA, the CDR3 is TGTGCCACCAGTGATACCGTCTTAGAGAGGAATTACAATGAGCAGTTCTTC. Its translation is CATSDTVLERNYNEQFF.

This chain uses TRBV19 with TRBJ2-1; D remains ambiguous. The CDR3 spans 14 residues. Germline V gene data show CDR1 as LNHDA and CDR2 as SQIVND (reference sequence). V was shortened by 5 bases and J by 6 bases, with 14 bases between the two germline ends. The CDR3 loop reads CASSPRVAVNEQFF. CDR3 DNA: TGTGCCAGTAGTCCCCGAGTGGCGGTCAATGAGCAGTTCTTC.

The chain employs TRBV7-2 and TRBJ2-7; D possibly corresponds to TRBD1 (6 bases). V was pared by 1 base and J by 4 bases, with 14 bases between. CDR3 length equals 15 residues. From germline, CDR1 is SGHTA and CDR2 FQGNSA. CDR3 coding DNA: TGTGCCAGCAGCTTAGGGGCAGGGGTAGGGTACGAGCAGTACTTC. This codes for CASSLGAGVGYEQYF.

The chain recombines TRBV3-1 (or the pseudogene TRBV3-2) with TRBJ1-2; 10 positions agree with TRBD1. This CDR3 is built from 16 residues. The germline gives CDR1 LGHDT, CDR2 YNNKEL (reference sequence). With 3 bases clipped from V and 6 bases from J, the junction kept 10 bases outside the gene matches. The chain's CDR3 is CASSQEAWGQGHGYTF. The CDR3 DNA is TGTGCCAGCAGCCAGGAGGCGTGGGGACAGGGGCATGGCTACACCTTC.

The chain employs TRBV9 and TRBJ2-7; 11 nucleotides align to TRBD1. The V segment lost 4 bases and the J segment 3 bases; nucleotides outside the gene matches: 6. This CDR3 is built from 15 residues. Germline loops: CDR1 SGDLS, CDR2 YYNGEE. CDR3 coding DNA: TGTGCCAGCAGCCCCTCCGGGACAGGGGGCTACGAGCAGTACTTC. Protein product: CASSPSGTGGYEQYF.

The chain employs TRBV5-1 and TRBJ1-2; 8 nucleotides match TRBD1. With 3 bases clipped from V and 3 bases from J, the junction kept 10 bases outside the gene matches. Looked up from germline, CDR1 is SGHRS and CDR2 is YFSETQ. This CDR3 region has 16 residues. For the CDR3, the DNA is TGCGCCAGCAGCTCCGGATCGACAGGGGATTACTATGGCTACACCTTC. This sequence encodes CASSSGSTGDYYGYTF.

CDR3 loop: CASSDPGVAGNSYEQYF. In DNA form, the CDR3 reads TGTGCCAGCAGTGACCCCGGGGTAGCGGGGAACTCCTACGAGCAGTACTTC. This chain uses TRBV6-1 with TRBJ2-7; 8 nucleotides agree with TRBD2. CDR3 length: 17 amino acids. Germline trimming cut 3 bases from V and 0 bases from J; bases unmatched to any gene: 10. The V gene's germline CDR1 is MNHNS and CDR2 SASEGT.

The sample holds a few counts of this clone. The chain links TRBV6-6 to TRBJ1-4; no clear D gene. The CDR3 extends over 15 amino acids. Germline V gene sequence: CDR1 MNHNY, CDR2 SVGAGI (reference sequence). Between the trimmed V and J ends, which lost 2 bases and 1 base, there was a span of 8 bases. CDR3 sequence reads: CASSYATGTNEKLFF. The CDR3, as DNA: TGTGCCAGCAGTTACGCGACGGGAACTAATGAAAAACTGTTTTTT.